What follows are 20 T cell receptor beta chains derived from one specimen sequenced in a study of blood T cell repertoires in COVID-19. Assay used: immunoSEQ multiplex PCR; TCRdb lists only in-frame clones, some missing. The sample comprises over 300,000 clones, about 89% of which are singletons, and nearly 6.5% rests with the top ten. The sample consisted of peripheral blood. Receptors were obtained from a man aged 18 to 29 who had recovered from COVID-19.

V and J are TRBV6-5 and TRBJ2-5; TRBD2 matches at 10 bases. CDR1 is MNHEY, CDR2 SVGAGI, per germline. This CDR3 is built from 13 residues. V gave up 10 bases and J gave up 4 bases; unmatched junction bases: 6. CDR3 nucleotides: TGTGCCATGCGGACTAGCGGAGGAGAGACCCAGTACTTC. Protein product: CAMRTSGGETQYF.

The chain employs TRBV5-6 and TRBJ1-1; D remains unclear. Trimming stripped 4 bases from V and 0 bases from J, with 7 bases between. There are 13 residues in the CDR3. The germline CDR1 and CDR2 sequences are SGHDT and YYEEEE. The CDR3 DNA is TGTGCCAGCAGCCCAATCATGAACACTGAAGCTTTCTTT. It specifies CASSPIMNTEAFF. The full variable domain, with the rest looked up from reference TRBV5-6 and TRBJ1-1, is DAGVTQSPTHLIKTRGQQVTLRCSPKSGHDTVSWYQQALGQGPQFIFQYYEEEERQRGNFPDRFSGHQFPNYSSELNVNALLLGDSALYLCASSPIMNTEAFFGQGTRLTVV.

V usage is TRBV14 and J usage is TRBJ2-2; possible D gene TRBD1, 5 bases. Germline V lookup: CDR1 SGHDN, CDR2 FVKESK. This CDR3 contains 16 residues. V was trimmed by 4 bases and J by 5 bases, leaving 17 bases between them. The CDR3 DNA follows: TGTGCCAGCAGCCCCATTAGCTCAGGGCGAACCGGGGAGCTGTTTTTT. Translating it yields CASSPISSGRTGELFF. Drawing the rest from reference TRBV14 and TRBJ2-2, the complete variable domain is EAGVTQFPSHSVIEKGQTVTLRCDPISGHDNLYWYRRVMGKEIKFLLHFVKESKQDESGMPNNRFLAERTGGTYSTLKVQPAELEDSGVYFCASSPISSGRTGELFFGEGSRLTVL.

The gene calls are TRBV27 and TRBJ1-4, with D possibly TRBD1 on 6 matching bases. V dropped 3 bases and J dropped 0 bases, with 11 bases sitting between them. This CDR3 is 16 amino acids long. Germline lookup yields CDR1 MNHEY and CDR2 SMNVEV (reference sequence). CDR3 residues: CASSLFAGATNEKLFF. As DNA, the CDR3 is TGTGCCAGCAGTTTGTTCGCAGGGGCAACTAATGAAAAACTGTTTTTT.

CDR3 DNA sequence: TGTGCCAGCAGCACAAAGGGACATAACCATGCCTACGAGCAGTACTTC. Its translation: CASSTKGHNHAYEQYF. The chain couples TRBV5-6 to TRBJ2-7, with TRBD1 as a possible D gene (6 bases). V gave up 4 bases and J gave up 2 bases, with 19 bases separating them. This CDR3 is built from 16 residues. CDR1 SGHDT and CDR2 YYEEEE come from the germline V gene.

The chain employs TRBV18 and TRBJ1-1, with D unclear. CDR1 is KGHSH and CDR2 is LQKENI in the germline V gene. This CDR3 is 13 amino acids long. V lost 3 bases and J lost 1, with 6 bases in between. CDR3 sequence (DNA): TGTGCCAGCTCACCGAGTCAGAACACTGAAGCTTTCTTT. It specifies CASSPSQNTEAFF. The full variable domain, in which reference TRBV18 and TRBJ1-1 provide the parts outside the CDR3, is NAGVMQNPRHLVRRRGQEARLRCSPMKGHSHVYWYRQLPEEGLKFMVYLQKENIIDESGMPKERFSAEFPKEGPSILRIQQVVRGDSAAYFCASSPSQNTEAFFGQGTRLTVV.

The chain combines TRBV6-5 with TRBJ1-4, with D possibly matching TRBD1 (5 bases). Trimming shortened V by 2 bases and J by 5 bases, and 9 bases separated the two germline ends. Germline V lookup: CDR1 MNHEY, CDR2 SVGAGI. CDR3 size: 14 residues. The CDR3 sequence is CASSYGTGNEKLFF. CDR3 bases: TGTGCCAGCAGTTACGGGACTGGGAATGAAAAACTGTTTTTT.

The rearrangement uses TRBV20-1 and TRBJ1-2, with unresolved D. This CDR3 region has 10 residues. The germline V gene has CDR1 DFQATT and CDR2 SNEGSKA (reference sequence). V lost 6 bases and J 3 bases, leaving 5 bases between the germline ends. This CDR3 reads CSAPDYGYTF. The CDR3, as DNA: TGCAGTGCCCCGGACTATGGCTACACCTTC.

Note on this clone: In the same sample, other DNA sequences code for this CDR3. V is TRBV7-2 and J is TRBJ2-3, with a possible D match to TRBD1 (5 bases). CDR1 SGHTA and CDR2 FQGNSA come from the germline V gene. The CDR3 is made up of 13 amino acids. V was trimmed by 4 bases and J by 1 base, leaving 6 bases between them. CDR3 DNA sequence: TGTGCCAGCAGCTCGACAGGCACAGATACGCAGTATTTT. Residues: CASSSTGTDTQYF.

With regard to this clone: The junction does not match germline at one end; this may be a read error. This rearrangement joins TRBV19 to TRBJ2-2, with D perhaps matching TRBD1 (6 bases). The CDR3 contains 16 residues. Germline V gene data show CDR1 as LNHDA and CDR2 as SQIVND (reference sequence). The DNA of the CDR3 is TGTGTCAGTAGAGGGGGTCCCCTTTCGAACACCGGGGAGCTGTTTTTT. Translating it yields CVSRGGPLSNTGELFF.

Here the CDR3 reads CASSDRGSSEAFF. The CDR3 DNA reads TGTGCCAGCAGCGACAGGGGCTCATCTGAAGCTTTCTTT. This chain links TRBV7-3 with TRBJ1-1; TRBD1 matches at 8 bases. V shed 5 bases and J 6 bases; nucleotides not matched to a gene: 5. CDR1 is SGHTA and CDR2 is FQGTGA in the germline V gene. The CDR3 is 13 residues long.

This clone is a singleton in its sample. The chain employs TRBV9 and TRBJ1-1; TRBD1 matches at 9 bases. This CDR3 is built from 14 residues. Germline CDR1 is SGDLS and CDR2 is YYNGEE. V lost 3 bases, J lost 3 bases, and 3 bases stayed unmatched. The CDR3 here is CASSGGTGHTEAFF. In DNA, the CDR3 is TGTGCCAGCAGCGGTGGGACAGGGCACACTGAAGCTTTCTTT.

The chain couples TRBV18 to TRBJ2-7; the D gene is possibly TRBD1 (6 bases). V lost 6 bases and J lost 5, with 14 bases in between. Per germline, CDR1 KGHSH and CDR2 LQKENI. The CDR3 extends over 13 amino acids. The DNA for the CDR3 is TGTGCCAGCTCGCAACAACAGGGCCACGAGCAGTACTTC. Translating it yields CASSQQQGHEQYF.

DNA of the CDR3: TGTGCCAGCAGTAACAGGGGGGAATCACCCCTCCACTTT. Translating gives CASSNRGESPLHF. The J gene is TRBJ1-6, the V gene TRBV12-3 or TRBV12-4; 8 bases map to TRBD1. V lost 5 bases to trimming and J lost 10 bases; unmatched junction nucleotides: 4. This CDR3 has 13 residues.

The chain combines TRBV2 with TRBJ2-5; TRBD1 agrees at 7 bases. The J segment lost 4 bases and the V segment lost 4 bases, leaving 9 bases of the junction unmatched. This CDR3 region has 15 residues. The V gene's germline CDR1 is SNHLY and CDR2 FYNNEI. The DNA of the CDR3 is TGTGCCAGCAGTGCGGCAGGGGGATTACGAGAGACCCAGTACTTC. Its protein is CASSAAGGLRETQYF.

This clone was observed once. The chain recombines TRBV2 with TRBJ1-6; TRBD1 matches at 11 bases. Looked up from germline, CDR1 is SNHLY and CDR2 is FYNNEI. V lost 1 base and J lost 8; bases outside the gene matches: 4. CDR3 size: 16 residues. CDR3 in DNA: TGTGCCAGCAGTGAAGGGACAGGGGGCTTGGATTCACCCCTCCACTTT. Translation gives CASSEGTGGLDSPLHF.

The chain couples TRBV24-1 to TRBJ2-3; TRBD1 agrees at 8 bases. The V and J ends lost 5 bases and 6 bases, in that order; junction bases with no gene match: 9. CDR3 length: 15 amino acids. The germline V gene encodes CDR1 KGHDR and CDR2 SFDVKD. CDR3 sequence (DNA): TGTGCCACCAGTGGGGCAGGGGGCGGAGAGGATACGCAGTATTTT. Translating it yields CATSGAGGGEDTQYF.

V gene TRBV27 combines with J gene TRBJ2-2, with 10 bases fitting TRBD1. J lost 4 bases, V lost 5 bases, and 7 bases had no gene match. This CDR3 is built from 16 residues. CDR1 and CDR2 (germline): MNHEY, SMNVEV (reference sequence). CDR3 in DNA: TGTGCCAGCAGTCTAAAGACAGGGGGCAGCACCGGGGAGCTGTTTTTT. Protein: CASSLKTGGSTGELFF.

J is TRBJ1-4 and V is TRBV5-1; D unresolved. CDR3 length equals 15 residues. With 1 base removed from V and 5 bases from J, the gap between germline ends came to 12 bases. Looked up from germline, CDR1 is SGHRS and CDR2 is YFSETQ. The CDR3 DNA reads as TGCGCCAGCAGCTTGCGTGCGGATTGGAATGAAAAACTGTTTTTT. Its protein is CASSLRADWNEKLFF.

The J gene is TRBJ1-1, the V gene TRBV29-1; 7 bases match TRBD1. CDR3 length: 13 amino acids. CDR1 and CDR2 (germline): SQVTM, ANQGSEA. V shed 4 bases and J 4 bases; nucleotides not matched to a gene: 6. The CDR3 loop reads CSVVRQGGTEAFF. In DNA form, the CDR3 reads TGCAGCGTTGTTCGGCAGGGGGGCACTGAAGCTTTCTTT.